These T cell receptor beta chains were read from a single sample in a study of blood T cell repertoires in COVID-19. Some clones are missing from TCRdb's copy, which holds only in-frame ones; the method was immunoSEQ multiplex PCR. The sample has around 170,000 clones, 75% to 90% seen once. Material for sequencing was peripheral blood. The receptors shown here come from a woman aged 70-85 years with COVID-19, enrolled during active disease. Each CDR3 is given with its conserved first and last residue. D genes are given only for firm matches. Expanded clones are given a class, and other clones once, few, many or no size at all.

d_call: -
clone_size: once
j_call: TRBJ2-2
v_call: TRBV28
cdr3_aa: CASSPSGVGQNTGELFF
cdr3_nt: TGTGCCAGCAGTCCCTCTGGGGTGGGACAGAACACCGGGGAGCTGTTTTTT

d_call: TRBD2
clone_size: -
j_call: TRBJ2-3
v_call: TRBV9
cdr3_aa: CASSVATGLAVRAPSTDTQYF
cdr3_nt: TGTGCCAGCAGCGTAGCTACGGGACTAGCGGTCCGGGCGCCGTCCACAGATACGCAGTATTTT

d_call: -
clone_size: -
j_call: TRBJ2-5
v_call: TRBV14
cdr3_aa: CASSQDRGLIETQYF
cdr3_nt: TGTGCCAGCAGCCAAGATAGGGGATTGATAGAGACCCAGTACTTC

d_call: TRBD2
clone_size: -
j_call: TRBJ2-3
v_call: TRBV15
cdr3_aa: CATSRPPSKAGEVDTQYF
cdr3_nt: TGTGCCACCAGCAGACCTCCGTCTAAGGCGGGAGAGGTAGATACGCAGTATTTT

d_call: -
clone_size: -
j_call: TRBJ2-2
v_call: TRBV6-6
cdr3_aa: CASSYYIGRRGGELFF
cdr3_nt: TGTGCCAGCAGTTACTATATCGGGAGACGCGGCGGGGAGCTGTTTTTT

d_call: TRBD1
clone_size: -
j_call: TRBJ1-5
v_call: TRBV6-6
cdr3_aa: CASSPSRGLEHQPQHF
cdr3_nt: TGTGCCAGCAGTCCTTCCAGGGGGCTAGAACATCAGCCCCAGCATTTT

d_call: -
clone_size: -
j_call: TRBJ1-4
v_call: TRBV6-5
cdr3_aa: CASSKYYGTNEKLFF
cdr3_nt: TGTGCCAGCAGTAAATACTACGGAACTAATGAAAAACTGTTTTTT

d_call: -
clone_size: -
j_call: TRBJ2-1
v_call: TRBV9
cdr3_aa: CASSVGRSGRDNEQFF
cdr3_nt: TGTGCCAGCAGCGTAGGGCGATCAGGGCGAGACAATGAGCAGTTCTTC

d_call: TRBD1
clone_size: -
j_call: TRBJ1-1
v_call: TRBV5-1
cdr3_aa: CASSREGATAFF
cdr3_nt: TGCGCCAGCAGCCGCGAGGGGGCGACAGCTTTCTTT

d_call: TRBD2
clone_size: -
j_call: TRBJ2-5
v_call: TRBV28
cdr3_aa: CASSIAGANEVKTQYF
cdr3_nt: TGTGCCAGCAGCATAGCGGGAGCCAACGAGGTAAAGACCCAGTACTTC

d_call: TRBD2
clone_size: -
j_call: TRBJ2-1
v_call: TRBV28
cdr3_aa: CASRKGGPLNEQFF
cdr3_nt: TGTGCCAGCAGGAAGGGAGGGCCGCTCAATGAGCAGTTCTTC

d_call: -
clone_size: -
j_call: TRBJ1-1
v_call: TRBV30
cdr3_aa: CAFQGGITEAFF
cdr3_nt: TGTGCCTTCCAAGGGGGTATCACTGAAGCTTTCTTT

d_call: TRBD1
clone_size: few
j_call: TRBJ2-3
v_call: TRBV18
cdr3_aa: CASIQGSTDTQYF
cdr3_nt: TGTGCCAGCATACAGGGGAGTACAGATACGCAGTATTTT

d_call: -
clone_size: -
j_call: TRBJ1-2
v_call: TRBV7-2
cdr3_aa: CASSSRYGYTF
cdr3_nt: TGTGCCAGCAGTTCGAGATATGGCTACACCTTC

d_call: -
clone_size: -
j_call: TRBJ2-1
v_call: TRBV18
cdr3_aa: CASSPMGDEQFF
cdr3_nt: TGTGCCAGCTCACCCATGGGCGATGAGCAGTTCTTC

d_call: TRBD2
clone_size: -
j_call: TRBJ2-5
v_call: TRBV5-1
cdr3_aa: CASSPLPTGGKETQYF
cdr3_nt: TGCGCCAGCAGCCCGCTTCCTACGGGGGGGAAGGAGACCCAGTACTTC

d_call: TRBD1
clone_size: -
j_call: TRBJ1-3
v_call: TRBV5-1
cdr3_aa: CASSLEDRTGGRGGNTIYF
cdr3_nt: TGCGCCAGCAGCTTGGAGGACAGGACAGGGGGACGTGGTGGAAACACCATATATTTT

d_call: -
clone_size: -
j_call: TRBJ1-3
v_call: TRBV5-1
cdr3_aa: CASSLLGQLGNTIYF
cdr3_nt: TGCGCCAGCAGCTTATTAGGACAGCTTGGAAACACCATATATTTT

d_call: TRBD2
clone_size: -
j_call: TRBJ2-7
v_call: TRBV5-5
cdr3_aa: CASSLWTSAYEQYF
cdr3_nt: TGTGCCAGCAGCTTGTGGACTAGCGCCTACGAGCAGTACTTC

d_call: -
clone_size: few
j_call: TRBJ2-2
v_call: TRBV5-6
cdr3_aa: CASRRSTATGELFF
cdr3_nt: TGTGCCAGCAGACGATCGACAGCCACCGGGGAGCTGTTTTTT

d_call: TRBD2
clone_size: -
j_call: TRBJ2-1
v_call: TRBV7-8
cdr3_aa: CASSLAPPPSGSVYEQFF
cdr3_nt: TGTGCCAGCAGCTTAGCGCCCCCCCCTAGCGGGAGTGTGTATGAGCAGTTCTTC

d_call: TRBD1
clone_size: few
j_call: TRBJ1-5
v_call: TRBV24-1
cdr3_aa: CATSDTGQGYQPQHF
cdr3_nt: TGTGCCACCAGTGATACAGGACAGGGCTATCAGCCCCAGCATTTT

d_call: TRBD2
clone_size: -
j_call: TRBJ2-2
v_call: TRBV9
cdr3_aa: CASSASGRAGNGELFF
cdr3_nt: TGTGCCAGCAGCGCTAGCGGGAGGGCCGGAAACGGGGAGCTGTTTTTT

d_call: -
clone_size: few
j_call: TRBJ2-6
v_call: TRBV7-3
cdr3_aa: CASSAIRGANVLTF
cdr3_nt: TGTGCCAGCAGCGCAATCCGGGGGGCCAACGTCCTGACTTTC

d_call: TRBD2
clone_size: once
j_call: TRBJ2-2
v_call: TRBV9
cdr3_aa: CASSVDPGTTSGFTGELFF
cdr3_nt: TGTGCCAGCAGCGTAGACCCGGGGACGACTAGCGGATTCACCGGGGAGCTGTTTTTT

d_call: -
clone_size: -
j_call: TRBJ1-5
v_call: TRBV7-8
cdr3_aa: CASSLEGGGSNQPQHF
cdr3_nt: TGTGCCAGCAGCTTAGAGGGAGGTGGGAGCAATCAGCCCCAGCATTTT

d_call: -
clone_size: -
j_call: TRBJ1-1
v_call: TRBV2
cdr3_aa: CASGGVIEAFF
cdr3_nt: TGTGCCAGCGGAGGGGTGATTGAAGCTTTCTTT

d_call: -
clone_size: -
j_call: TRBJ1-6
v_call: TRBV5-1
cdr3_aa: CASSPDSPNSPLHF
cdr3_nt: TGCGCCAGCAGCCCAGACAGCCCAAATTCACCCCTCCACTTT

d_call: TRBD2
clone_size: -
j_call: TRBJ2-1
v_call: TRBV3-1/TRBV3-2
cdr3_aa: CASSQGAVAGSQFF
cdr3_nt: TGTGCCAGCAGCCAAGGAGCGGTAGCGGGGTCACAGTTCTTC

d_call: TRBD1
clone_size: -
j_call: TRBJ2-1
v_call: TRBV27
cdr3_aa: CASSSTGGRSSYNEQFF
cdr3_nt: TGTGCCAGCAGTTCGACAGGGGGGAGAAGCTCCTACAATGAGCAGTTCTTC

d_call: -
clone_size: -
j_call: TRBJ2-6
v_call: TRBV19
cdr3_aa: CASRYRVLSGANVLTF
cdr3_nt: TGTGCCAGTAGATACAGGGTGCTCTCTGGGGCCAACGTCCTGACTTTC

d_call: TRBD2
clone_size: -
j_call: TRBJ2-7
v_call: TRBV19
cdr3_aa: CASSLTSGRNYEQYF
cdr3_nt: TGTGCCAGTAGCTTGACTAGCGGGAGGAACTACGAGCAGTACTTC

d_call: -
clone_size: -
j_call: TRBJ1-2
v_call: TRBV6-5
cdr3_aa: CASRLQGGYTF
cdr3_nt: TGTGCCAGCAGGCTGCAGGGTGGCTACACCTTC

d_call: -
clone_size: -
j_call: TRBJ1-4
v_call: TRBV5-4
cdr3_aa: CASSLGGGSANEKLFF
cdr3_nt: TGTGCCAGCAGCCTGGGTGGCGGCTCGGCTAATGAAAAACTGTTTTTT

d_call: -
clone_size: -
j_call: TRBJ1-2
v_call: TRBV28
cdr3_aa: CASNYGGGRGYTF
cdr3_nt: TGTGCCAGCAACTACGGCGGGGGCAGGGGCTACACCTTC

d_call: TRBD1
clone_size: -
j_call: TRBJ1-6
v_call: TRBV9
cdr3_aa: CASSVGSVGTENSPLHF
cdr3_nt: TGTGCCAGCAGCGTAGGCTCAGTTGGGACAGAGAATTCACCCCTCCACTTT

d_call: TRBD2
clone_size: -
j_call: TRBJ2-3
v_call: TRBV7-2
cdr3_aa: CASSRASGGTDTQYF
cdr3_nt: TGTGCCAGCAGCCGGGCCAGCGGGGGCACAGATACGCAGTATTTT

d_call: TRBD1
clone_size: once
j_call: TRBJ1-1
v_call: TRBV5-1
cdr3_aa: CASSFQGATEAFF
cdr3_nt: TGCGCCAGCAGCTTTCAGGGGGCCACTGAAGCTTTCTTT

d_call: -
clone_size: -
j_call: TRBJ1-1
v_call: TRBV18
cdr3_aa: CATTGLGGKNTEAFF
cdr3_nt: TGTGCCACCACGGGACTGGGCGGGAAGAACACTGAAGCTTTCTTT

d_call: TRBD1
clone_size: -
j_call: TRBJ1-2
v_call: TRBV5-4
cdr3_aa: CASSFGQGAYGYTF
cdr3_nt: TGTGCCAGCAGCTTTGGACAGGGGGCCTATGGCTACACCTTC

d_call: -
clone_size: -
j_call: TRBJ1-4
v_call: TRBV7-8
cdr3_aa: CASSLVPRSEKLFF
cdr3_nt: TGTGCCAGCAGCTTAGTACCTCGGAGTGAAAAACTGTTTTTT

d_call: TRBD1
clone_size: -
j_call: TRBJ2-1
v_call: TRBV13
cdr3_aa: CASSVRDRGNEQFF
cdr3_nt: TGTGCCAGCAGCGTCCGGGACAGGGGAAATGAGCAGTTCTTC

d_call: TRBD1
clone_size: few
j_call: TRBJ1-6
v_call: TRBV5-4
cdr3_aa: CASSWTGGNSPLHF
cdr3_nt: TGTGCCAGCAGCTGGACAGGGGGTAATTCACCCCTCCACTTT

d_call: TRBD2
clone_size: once
j_call: TRBJ2-1
v_call: TRBV5-4
cdr3_aa: CASSFTSGREYNEQFF
cdr3_nt: TGTGCCAGCAGCTTTACTAGCGGGAGGGAATACAATGAGCAGTTCTTC